Sequencing of this TCR beta chain was carried out in a study of TIL therapy for anti-PD-1-resistant metastatic lung cancer. This was the immunoSEQ v3 assay. TCRdb's copy holds only in-frame clones and misses some; the assay was immunoSEQ multiplex PCR. Of just under 60,000 clones in the sample, 55% to 75% were seen once. J lost 0 bases, V lost 5 bases, and 6 bases had no gene match. The CDR3 consists of 16 residues. Germline values: CDR1 SGHVS, CDR2 FQNEAQ. Specified time point: pre-treatment sample, taken before nivolumab and TIL therapy. This chain links TRBV7-8 with TRBJ2-1; 8 bases fit TRBD2. This material consisted of blood, taken at baseline. The receptor was isolated from a person aged 25 to 85 with non-small cell lung cancer. Written as DNA, the CDR3 is TGTGCCAGCAGCCCCAGGGGACTAGGCTCCTACAATGAGCAGTTCTTC. As protein: CASSPRGLGSYNEQFF.